The present T cell receptor (beta chain) was sequenced within a study of OX40 agonist ivuxolimab in advanced cancers. Study at large: Every 2 weeks, ivuxolimab was infused into the patients intravenously at between 0.01 and 10 mg/kg.

Method: immunoSEQ multiplex PCR; TCRdb's copy keeps in-frame clones and lacks some. The sample contains more than 70,000 clones, 70% to 90% of which appear only once. Details on this clone: Its antigen is undetermined.

The study, taken as a whole, reports: Researchers report that CD8+ T cells had, on average, more expanded clones than CD4+.

Germline V gives CDR1 SGHTA, CDR2 FQGNSA. V was pared by 2 bases and J by 4 bases, with 3 bases of the junction left unmatched. CDR3 length: 15 amino acids. This clonotype was sampled from an adult with an advanced solid tumor such as melanoma, head and neck, liver or kidney cancer. The sample here was CD4+ or CD8+ T cells sorted from blood, taken in a trial of the OX40 agonist ivuxolimab. The chain joins TRBV7-2 to TRBJ2-3; 10 nucleotides agree with TRBD2. In nucleotides, the CDR3 is TGTGCCAGCAGCTTAAGCGGGGGGGATGCAGATACGCAGTATTTT. Protein: CASSLSGGDADTQYF.